These 14 T cell receptor beta chains share one sample of origin, sequenced in a study of cytomegalovirus exposure and HLA in healthy donors. Primers included in the PCR were 60 Vbeta and 13 Jbeta primers. Measured with immunoSEQ multiplex PCR; TCRdb has only the in-frame clones, and not every one. There are some 110,000 clones in the sample; around 80% occur only once, and approximately 6.9% lies in the top ten. The sequenced sample was PBMCs. Receptor source: a young man in good health and CMV-seropositive.

This sequence joins TRBV4-1 and TRBJ1-3; 7 bases align to TRBD1. Germline V gene sequence: CDR1 MGHRA, CDR2 YSYEKL. This CDR3 comprises 15 residues. V lost 2 bases, J lost 2 bases, and 3 bases stayed unmatched. The CDR3 is CASSQRGTAGNTIYF. In nucleotides, the CDR3 is TGCGCCAGCAGCCAACGCGGGACAGCTGGAAACACCATATATTTT.

The J gene is TRBJ2-3, the V gene TRBV5-6, with D possibly being TRBD1 (5 bases). The CDR3 sequence is 14 residues long. CDR1 is SGHDT and CDR2 is YYEEEE in the germline V gene. Trimming took off 1 base at V and 5 bases at J, with 11 bases between the two ends. The chain's CDR3 is CASSLLRDEDTQYF. The CDR3 nucleotides are TGTGCCAGCAGCTTGCTCAGGGATGAAGATACGCAGTATTTT.

The chain couples TRBV30 to TRBJ1-4; no definite D call. The CDR3 runs 15 residues. Looked up from germline, CDR1 is GTSNPN and CDR2 is SVGIG (reference sequence). Trimming took 3 bases from V and 0 from J, leaving 11 bases between them. CDR3 amino acids: CAWRVVTSTNEKLFF. CDR3 sequence (DNA): TGTGCCTGGAGGGTCGTTACTTCAACTAATGAAAAACTGTTTTTT.

The chain carries TRBV10-3 and TRBJ2-2, with 9 bases fitting TRBD1. The V gene end was trimmed by 5 bases and the J gene end by 5 bases; junction bases not matched to a gene: 6. The germline CDR1 and CDR2 sequences are ENHRY and SYGVKD. The CDR3 covers 15 residues. DNA of the CDR3: TGTGCCATCAGTCTAGGGACAGGGAAAACCGGGGAGCTGTTTTTT. Encoded protein: CAISLGTGKTGELFF.

This chain joins TRBV4-2 and TRBJ1-4; D remains ambiguous. V was cut by 3 bases and J by 4 bases, with 18 bases left in between. Per the germline V gene, CDR1 is LGHNA and CDR2 is YNFKEQ. The CDR3 spans 17 residues. The CDR3 DNA reads TGTGCCAGCAGCCAGGAGGGAGGGTTAGGGATTAATGAAAAACTGTTTTTT. Translated: CASSQEGGLGINEKLFF.

This chain uses TRBV29-1 with TRBJ2-2, with a tentative D call TRBD2 (5 bases). Trimming pared 5 bases from V and 2 bases from J, leaving 9 bases between. Germline V lookup: CDR1 SQVTM, CDR2 ANQGSEA. The CDR3 contains 13 residues. The CDR3, as DNA: TGCAGCGTTCTCGAGGGAAACACCGGGGAGCTGTTTTTT. Its translation is CSVLEGNTGELFF.

The chain joins TRBV7-9 to TRBJ2-4; D perhaps matches TRBD1 (5 bases). The CDR3 totals 14 residues. From germline, CDR1 is SEHNR and CDR2 FQNEAQ (reference sequence). With 5 bases removed from V and 1 base from J, the gap between germline ends came to 9 bases. The CDR3 spells CASSAGWAKNIQYF. CDR3 DNA: TGTGCCAGCAGCGCAGGGTGGGCCAAAAACATTCAGTACTTC.

The chain has TRBV14 and TRBJ2-1; a weak D match, TRBD2 (5 bases). Germline-derived CDR1 and CDR2 are SGHDN and FVKESK. V was pared by 2 bases and J by 7 bases, with 6 bases between. The CDR3 length is 12 residues. CDR3: CASSQSGNEQFF. The CDR3 bases are TGTGCCAGCAGCCAATCGGGAAATGAGCAGTTCTTC.

The chain combines TRBV27 with TRBJ1-2; 8 bases align to TRBD1. Germline assignment: CDR1 MNHEY and CDR2 SMNVEV (reference sequence). V trimming: 2 bases; J trimming: 6 bases; junction bases outside the gene matches: 8. This CDR3 region has 15 residues. CDR3: CASSLRLTGEDGYTF. The CDR3 nucleotides read TGTGCCAGCAGTTTACGCTTGACAGGGGAGGATGGCTACACCTTC.

The chain employs TRBV5-1 and TRBJ1-2; TRBD1 agrees at 8 bases. This CDR3 comprises 14 residues. V dropped 2 bases and J dropped 6; count of bases not matched to a gene: 6. The germline V gene encodes CDR1 SGHRS and CDR2 YFSETQ. CDR3 loop: CASSFSGGGDGYTF. The DNA of the CDR3 is TGCGCCAGCAGCTTTTCAGGGGGCGGCGATGGCTACACCTTC.

The genes are TRBV11-3 and TRBJ2-2; 7 bases agree with TRBD2. V lost 4 bases to trimming and J lost 4 bases; unmatched junction nucleotides: 6. The length of the CDR3 is 15 residues. Per the germline V gene, CDR1 is SGHNT and CDR2 is YENEEA. The CDR3, as DNA: TGTGCCAGCAGCTCAGCGGGGTCGAGCACCGGGGAGCTGTTTTTT. This translates into CASSSAGSSTGELFF.

This clone was seen once. V is TRBV5-4 and J is TRBJ1-2; D might be TRBD1 (6 bases). The ends were cut back, 3 bases at V and 4 bases at J, with 19 bases in the middle. The germline V gene has CDR1 SGHNT and CDR2 YYREEE (reference sequence). The CDR3 loop spans 16 amino acids. The CDR3 DNA is TGTGCCAGCAGCTCCCCCGGGGGAGGGGGACCCTATGGCTACACCTTC. Translating it yields CASSSPGGGGPYGYTF.

V usage is TRBV7-9 and J usage is TRBJ1-4; D is undetermined. The germline V gene encodes CDR1 SEHNR and CDR2 FQNEAQ (reference sequence). This CDR3 is 15 amino acids long. Deletions cut 0 bases from V and 8 bases from J, with 13 bases between. CDR3 sequence (DNA): TGTGCCAGCAGCTTAGCGCTCGGGGTAGGAGAAAAACTGTTTTTT. Protein product: CASSLALGVGEKLFF.

The V gene is TRBV19, the J gene TRBJ1-2; 9 bases are shared with TRBD1. V lost 2 bases, J lost 8 bases, and 3 bases stayed unmatched. This CDR3 contains 13 residues. CDR1 is LNHDA, CDR2 SQIVND, per germline (reference sequence). This CDR3 is CASSITGGGGYTF. CDR3 sequence (DNA): TGTGCCAGTAGTATAACAGGGGGCGGAGGCTACACCTTC.